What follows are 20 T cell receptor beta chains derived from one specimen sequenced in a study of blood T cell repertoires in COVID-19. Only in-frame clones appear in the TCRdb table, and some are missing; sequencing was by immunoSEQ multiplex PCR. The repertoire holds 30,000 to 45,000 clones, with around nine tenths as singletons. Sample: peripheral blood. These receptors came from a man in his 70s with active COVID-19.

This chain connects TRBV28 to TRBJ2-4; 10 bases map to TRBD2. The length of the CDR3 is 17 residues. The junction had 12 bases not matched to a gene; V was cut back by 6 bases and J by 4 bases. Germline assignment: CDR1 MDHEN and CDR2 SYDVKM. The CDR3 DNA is TGTGCCAGCAGCCTAATATGGGCTAGCGGGGGAAAAAACATTCAGTACTTC. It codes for CASSLIWASGGKNIQYF.

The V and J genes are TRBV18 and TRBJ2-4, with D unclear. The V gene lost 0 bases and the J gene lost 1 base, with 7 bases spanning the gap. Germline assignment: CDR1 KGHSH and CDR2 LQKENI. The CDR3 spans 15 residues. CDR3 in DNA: TGTGCCAGCTCACCACCGTGGCAGGCCAAAAACATTCAGTACTTC. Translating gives CASSPPWQAKNIQYF. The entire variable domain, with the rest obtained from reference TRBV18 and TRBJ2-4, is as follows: NAGVMQNPRHLVRRRGQEARLRCSPMKGHSHVYWYRQLPEEGLKFMVYLQKENIIDESGMPKERFSAEFPKEGPSILRIQQVVRGDSAAYFCASSPPWQAKNIQYFGAGTRLSVL.

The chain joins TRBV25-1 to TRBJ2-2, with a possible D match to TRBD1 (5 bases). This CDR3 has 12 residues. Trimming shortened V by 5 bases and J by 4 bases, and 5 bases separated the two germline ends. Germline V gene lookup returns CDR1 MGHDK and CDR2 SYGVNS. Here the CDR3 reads CASSRGTGELFF. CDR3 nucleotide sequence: TGTGCCAGCAGTAGGGGCACCGGGGAGCTGTTTTTT.

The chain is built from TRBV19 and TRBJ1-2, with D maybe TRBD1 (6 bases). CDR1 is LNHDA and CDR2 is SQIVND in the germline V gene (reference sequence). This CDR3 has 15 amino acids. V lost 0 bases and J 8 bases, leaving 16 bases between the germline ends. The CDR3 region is CASSIDKTRGWGYTF. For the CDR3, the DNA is TGTGCCAGTAGTATAGATAAAACCAGGGGATGGGGCTACACCTTC.

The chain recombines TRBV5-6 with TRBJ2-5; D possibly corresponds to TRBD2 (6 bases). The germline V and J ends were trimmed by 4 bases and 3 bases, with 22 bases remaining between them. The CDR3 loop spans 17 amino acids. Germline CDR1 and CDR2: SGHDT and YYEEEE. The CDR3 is CASSLFGGIQPKETQYF. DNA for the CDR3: TGTGCCAGCAGCCTTTTTGGGGGGATCCAACCTAAAGAGACCCAGTACTTC. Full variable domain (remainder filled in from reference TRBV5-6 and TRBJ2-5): DAGVTQSPTHLIKTRGQQVTLRCSPKSGHDTVSWYQQALGQGPQFIFQYYEEEERQRGNFPDRFSGHQFPNYSSELNVNALLLGDSALYLCASSLFGGIQPKETQYFGPGTRLLVL.

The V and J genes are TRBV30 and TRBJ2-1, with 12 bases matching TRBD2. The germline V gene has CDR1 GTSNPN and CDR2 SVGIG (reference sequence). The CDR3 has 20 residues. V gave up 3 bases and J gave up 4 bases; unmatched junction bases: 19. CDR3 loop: CAWRDLAGGPRGFIYNEQFF. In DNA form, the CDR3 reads TGTGCCTGGAGGGACCTAGCGGGAGGGCCGCGGGGGTTTATATACAATGAGCAGTTCTTC.

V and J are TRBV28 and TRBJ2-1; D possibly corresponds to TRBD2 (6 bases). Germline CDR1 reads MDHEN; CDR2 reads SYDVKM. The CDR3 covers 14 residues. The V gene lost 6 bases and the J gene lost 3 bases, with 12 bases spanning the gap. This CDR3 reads CASRGGSDYNEQFF. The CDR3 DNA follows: TGTGCCAGCAGGGGAGGTTCGGACTACAATGAGCAGTTCTTC. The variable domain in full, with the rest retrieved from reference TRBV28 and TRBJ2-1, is DVKVTQSSRYLVKRTGEKVFLECVQDMDHENMFWYRQDPGLGLRLIYFSYDVKMKEKGDIPEGYSVSREKKERFSLILESASTNQTSMYLCASRGGSDYNEQFFGPGTRLTVL.

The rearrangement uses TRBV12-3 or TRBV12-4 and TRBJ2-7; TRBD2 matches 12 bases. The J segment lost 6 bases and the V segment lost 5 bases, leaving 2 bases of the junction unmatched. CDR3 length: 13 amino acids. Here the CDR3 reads CASSRTSGIEQYF. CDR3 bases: TGTGCCAGCAGTCGGACTAGCGGGATCGAGCAGTACTTC.

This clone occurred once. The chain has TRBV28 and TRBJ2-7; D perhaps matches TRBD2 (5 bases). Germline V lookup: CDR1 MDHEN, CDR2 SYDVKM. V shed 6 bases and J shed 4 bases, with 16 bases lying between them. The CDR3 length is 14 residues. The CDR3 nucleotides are TGTGCCAGCAGATTAGAAGGACTGACTTACGAGCAGTACTTC. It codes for CASRLEGLTYEQYF.

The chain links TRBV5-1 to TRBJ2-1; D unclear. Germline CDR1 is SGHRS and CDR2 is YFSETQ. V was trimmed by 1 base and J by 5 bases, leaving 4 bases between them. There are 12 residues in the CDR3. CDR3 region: CASSLTDNEQFF. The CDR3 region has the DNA TGCGCCAGCAGCTTGACTGACAATGAGCAGTTCTTC.

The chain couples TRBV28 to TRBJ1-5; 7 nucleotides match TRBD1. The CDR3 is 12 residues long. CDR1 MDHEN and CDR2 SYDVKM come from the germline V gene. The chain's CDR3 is CAYRGSNQPQHF. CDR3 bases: TGTGCTTACAGGGGTAGCAATCAGCCCCAGCATTTT. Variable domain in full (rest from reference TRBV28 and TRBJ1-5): DVKVTQSSRYLVKRTGEKVFLECVQDMDHENMFWYRQDPGLGLRLIYFSYDVKMKEKGDIPEGYSVSREKKERFSLILESASTNQTSMYLCAYRGSNQPQHFGDGTRLSIL.

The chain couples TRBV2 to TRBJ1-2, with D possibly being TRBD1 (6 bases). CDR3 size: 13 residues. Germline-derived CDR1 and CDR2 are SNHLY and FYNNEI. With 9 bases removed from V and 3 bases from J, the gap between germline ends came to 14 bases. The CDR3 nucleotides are TGTGCCAGAGAGGGGGGGGCTCACTATGGCTACACCTTC. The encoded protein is CAREGGAHYGYTF.

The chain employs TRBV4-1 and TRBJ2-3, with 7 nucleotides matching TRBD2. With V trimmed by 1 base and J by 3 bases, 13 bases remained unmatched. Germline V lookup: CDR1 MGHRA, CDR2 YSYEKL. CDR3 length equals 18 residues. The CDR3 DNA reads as TGCGCCAGCAGCCAAGGCCAAGGGAACGCCGGGGGGACAGATACGCAGTATTTT. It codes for CASSQGQGNAGGTDTQYF.

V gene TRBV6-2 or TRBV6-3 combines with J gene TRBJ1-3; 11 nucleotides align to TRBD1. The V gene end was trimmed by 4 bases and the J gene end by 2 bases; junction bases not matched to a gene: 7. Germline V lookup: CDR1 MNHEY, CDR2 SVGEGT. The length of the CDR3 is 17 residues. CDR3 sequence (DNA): TGTGCCAGCAGTTCCTCGCCGGGACAGGGGGCTGGAAACACCATATATTTT. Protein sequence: CASSSSPGQGAGNTIYF.

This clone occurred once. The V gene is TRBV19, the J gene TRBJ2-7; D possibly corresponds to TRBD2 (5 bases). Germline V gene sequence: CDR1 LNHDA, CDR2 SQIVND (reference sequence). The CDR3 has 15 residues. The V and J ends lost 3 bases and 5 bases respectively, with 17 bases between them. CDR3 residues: CASSMGYYAGNEQYF. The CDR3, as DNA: TGTGCCAGTAGTATGGGATACTACGCGGGTAACGAGCAGTACTTC.

The CDR3 DNA is TGTGCCAGCAGTTACTCGCGGGGAACAATTGAAGCTTTCTTT. This codes for CASSYSRGTIEAFF. The chain uses TRBV6-5 and TRBJ1-1, with D uncertain. Per the germline V gene, CDR1 is MNHEY and CDR2 is SVGAGI. The V and J ends lost 0 bases and 7 bases respectively, with 12 bases between them. The CDR3 length is 14 residues.

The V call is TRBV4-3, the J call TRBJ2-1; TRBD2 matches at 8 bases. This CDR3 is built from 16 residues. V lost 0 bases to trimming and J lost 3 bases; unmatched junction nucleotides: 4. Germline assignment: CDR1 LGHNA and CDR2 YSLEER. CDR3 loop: CASSQDSGSGYNEQFF. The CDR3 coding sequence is TGCGCCAGCAGCCAAGACAGCGGGAGCGGCTACAATGAGCAGTTCTTC.

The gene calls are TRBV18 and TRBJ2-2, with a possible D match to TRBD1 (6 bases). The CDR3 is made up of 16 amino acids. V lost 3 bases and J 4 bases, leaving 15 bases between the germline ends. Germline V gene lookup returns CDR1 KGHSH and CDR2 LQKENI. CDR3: CASSPKQGSVTGELFF. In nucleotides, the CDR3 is TGTGCCAGCTCACCGAAACAGGGTAGTGTCACCGGGGAGCTGTTTTTT.

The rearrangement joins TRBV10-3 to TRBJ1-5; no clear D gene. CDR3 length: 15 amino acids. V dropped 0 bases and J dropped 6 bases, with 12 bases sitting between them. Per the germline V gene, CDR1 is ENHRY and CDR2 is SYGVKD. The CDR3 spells CAISESTGTGQPQHF. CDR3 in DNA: TGTGCCATCAGTGAGTCGACGGGTACGGGTCAGCCCCAGCATTTT.

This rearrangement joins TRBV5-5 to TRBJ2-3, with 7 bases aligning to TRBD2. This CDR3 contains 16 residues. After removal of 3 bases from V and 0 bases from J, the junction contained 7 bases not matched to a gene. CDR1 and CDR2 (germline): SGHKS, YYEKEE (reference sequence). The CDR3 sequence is CASSYTKLASTDTQYF. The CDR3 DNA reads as TGTGCCAGCAGCTATACAAAACTAGCGAGCACAGATACGCAGTATTTT.